This T cell receptor (beta chain) was sequenced during a study of CD8 T cells in ankylosing spondylitis. The study's findings and limits: Blood from ankylosing spondylitis patients appeared to carry a characteristic roughly 8-variant TCR beta motif.

Quantitative 5'-RACE was performed with molecular barcodes, and it yielded the TCR beta libraries. From the 5' RACE reads, TCRdb called clonotypes with MiXCR, one entry per CDR3 protein. The profile shows around 430,000 distinct CDR3 sequences, 17% of them singletons. Trimming removed 10 bases at V and 7 bases at J, with 22 bases between. Germline values: CDR1 MNHNS, CDR2 SASEGT. The CDR3 totals 15 residues. This clonotype occurred a few times. The antigen is unknown. This chain links TRBV6-1 with TRBJ1-4; D is perhaps TRBD1 (6 bases). The sequence came from a male donor with ankylosing spondylitis. The source material was blood, either unsorted or a sorted T cell fraction (not recorded which). In DNA, the CDR3 is TGTGCCACCAAGAGGGGGACTTTAGTCGGTGAAAAACTGTTTTTT. It yields the protein CATKRGTLVGEKLFF.